The 24 T cell receptor beta chains below all came from one sample that was sequenced in a study of cytomegalovirus exposure and HLA in healthy donors. Amplification used 60 Vbeta primers and 13 Jbeta primers. Libraries were prepared by immunoSEQ multiplex PCR; TCRdb keeps only in-frame clonotypes and omits some of them. This sample has 85,000 to 130,000 clones, with roughly 70% found just once. Sequencing was carried out using PBMCs. These receptors were taken from a woman aged 18-30 years in good health and CMV-seropositive.

J is TRBJ2-1 and V is TRBV4-1, with 13 positions matching TRBD2. V dropped 2 bases and J dropped 1; count of bases not matched to a gene: 2. Germline values: CDR1 MGHRA, CDR2 YSYEKL. The CDR3 is 17 amino acids. CDR3 loop: CASSQPTSGRSYNEQFF. The CDR3 DNA is TGCGCCAGCAGCCAACCGACTAGCGGGAGGTCCTACAATGAGCAGTTCTTC.

The rearrangement uses TRBV29-1 and TRBJ2-5; D is undetermined. The CDR3 extends over 12 amino acids. CDR1 is SQVTM, CDR2 ANQGSEA, per germline. The V end lost 7 bases, the J end lost 1 base, and 10 bases lay between the germline ends. CDR3 in amino acids: CSEDGPQETQYF. The CDR3 coding sequence is TGCAGCGAAGATGGGCCCCAAGAGACCCAGTACTTC.

The chain links TRBV19 to TRBJ2-7; TRBD2 agrees at 8 bases. Germline CDR1 is LNHDA and CDR2 is SQIVND (reference sequence). Trimming cost V 5 bases and J 4 bases; bases outside gene matches: 7. The length of the CDR3 is 14 residues. The CDR3 loop is CASSGASGFYEQYF. In DNA form, the CDR3 reads TGTGCCAGTAGTGGGGCTAGCGGGTTTTACGAGCAGTACTTC.

The chain is built from TRBV19 and TRBJ2-7; a weak D match, TRBD1 (6 bases). CDR3 length: 15 amino acids. V lost 3 bases to trimming and J lost 2 bases, with 14 bases between them. The germline V gene has CDR1 LNHDA and CDR2 SQIVND (reference sequence). The CDR3 spells CASSIATGSAYEQYF. The CDR3 DNA follows: TGTGCCAGTAGTATTGCAACAGGGTCCGCCTACGAGCAGTACTTC.

The rearrangement joins TRBV6-5 to TRBJ2-5; 9 bases agree with TRBD1. The end of the DNA aligns better with TRBJ2-7, so the J call may be wrong. Germline lookup yields CDR1 MNHEY and CDR2 SVGAGI. The length of the CDR3 is 14 residues. The CDR3 here is CASSRDRDLGEQYF. For the CDR3, the DNA is TGTGCCAGCAGTAGGGACAGGGACCTCGGCGAGCAGTACTTC.

The table lists this clone with a few counts. The rearrangement joins TRBV5-5 to TRBJ2-6; tentatively, D is TRBD2 (6 bases). This CDR3 is built from 16 residues. Trimming took 4 bases from V and 0 from J, leaving 11 bases between them. Germline values: CDR1 SGHKS, CDR2 YYEKEE (reference sequence). The CDR3, as DNA: TGTGCCAGCAGCCCGGCCGGGGGCTCTGGGGCCAACGTCCTGACTTTC. Its protein product is CASSPAGGSGANVLTF.

The table lists this clone with a few counts. This sequence joins TRBV28 and TRBJ2-5; 12 bases are shared with TRBD2. CDR1 is MDHEN and CDR2 is SYDVKM in the germline V gene. The V and J ends lost 5 bases and 5 bases, in that order; junction bases with no gene match: 3. The CDR3 spans 14 residues. CDR3 nucleotide sequence: TGTGCCAGCAGTCTAGCGGGAGGGAGCGAGACCCAGTACTTC. It translates to CASSLAGGSETQYF. Combining the CDR3 with reference TRBV28 and TRBJ2-5 gives the whole variable domain DVKVTQSSRYLVKRTGEKVFLECVQDMDHENMFWYRQDPGLGLRLIYFSYDVKMKEKGDIPEGYSVSREKKERFSLILESASTNQTSMYLCASSLAGGSETQYFGPGTRLLVL.

This clone was recorded only once. V and J are TRBV10-3 and TRBJ1-1, with D perhaps TRBD1 (6 bases). The CDR3 spans 17 residues. Germline CDR1 reads ENHRY; CDR2 reads SYGVKD. Trimming took off 1 base at V and 0 bases at J, with 15 bases between the two ends. The CDR3 sequence is CAISEWGLSLMNTEAFF. The CDR3 DNA follows: TGTGCCATCAGTGAGTGGGGGCTTTCCTTAATGAACACTGAAGCTTTCTTT.

The chain couples TRBV30 to TRBJ1-5, with D perhaps matching TRBD1 (6 bases). CDR3 length: 13 residues. The V gene's germline CDR1 is GTSNPN and CDR2 SVGIG (reference sequence). V lost 5 bases and J lost 4, with 12 bases in between. CDR3 in amino acids: CAWAGTQNQPQHF. Written as DNA, the CDR3 is TGTGCCTGGGCCGGGACACAAAATCAGCCCCAGCATTTT.

The V gene is TRBV30, the J gene TRBJ2-7, with 9 bases matching TRBD1. J lost 2 bases, V lost 3 bases, and 2 bases had no gene match. Per germline, CDR1 GTSNPN and CDR2 SVGIG (reference sequence). This CDR3 region has 13 residues. The CDR3 sequence is CAWRRQGAYEQYF. The CDR3 DNA reads as TGTGCCTGGAGGAGACAGGGGGCCTACGAGCAGTACTTC.

The V gene is TRBV4-1, the J gene TRBJ2-1; possible D gene TRBD2, 5 bases. V shed 1 base and J shed 5 bases, with 18 bases lying between them. The CDR3 covers 17 residues. The germline gives CDR1 MGHRA, CDR2 YSYEKL. DNA for the CDR3: TGCGCCAGCAGCCAAGGTTGGGGAGCGGAGTTGCACAATGAGCAGTTCTTC. It specifies CASSQGWGAELHNEQFF.

The rearrangement uses TRBV25-1 and TRBJ2-3, with TRBD1 as a possible D gene (5 bases). V shed 0 bases and J shed 0 bases, with 7 bases lying between them. In germline, CDR1 is MGHDK, CDR2 SYGVNS. The CDR3 has 15 residues. The CDR3 loop reads CASSEYRQSTDTQYF. CDR3 in DNA: TGTGCCAGCAGTGAATATCGACAGAGCACAGATACGCAGTATTTT.

The genes are TRBV12-5 and TRBJ2-1, with 7 bases identical to TRBD2. The CDR3 totals 16 residues. Looked up from germline, CDR1 is LGHNT and CDR2 is FRNRAP. With V trimmed by 0 bases and J by 2 bases, 4 bases remained unmatched. This chain's CDR3 is CASGLVREDPYNEQFF. The CDR3 region has the DNA TGTGCTAGTGGTTTGGTACGGGAGGACCCCTACAATGAGCAGTTCTTC.

The chain joins TRBV6-6 to TRBJ2-7; TRBD2 agrees at 7 bases. CDR1 MNHNY and CDR2 SVGAGI come from the germline V gene (reference sequence). Trimming took 2 bases from V and 3 from J; bases not matched to a gene: 10. CDR3 length: 16 residues. DNA for the CDR3: TGTGCCAGCAGTTACGAGTTCCTAAAGCGGGACTACGAGCAGTACTTC. Translated: CASSYEFLKRDYEQYF.

The chain has TRBV7-2 and TRBJ2-5, with D unclear. The CDR3 loop spans 11 amino acids. With 7 bases removed from V and 2 bases from J, the gap between germline ends came to 5 bases. Germline CDR1 reads SGHTA; CDR2 reads FQGNSA. This CDR3 reads CASTLQETQYF. In DNA form, the CDR3 reads TGTGCCAGCACCCTTCAAGAGACCCAGTACTTC.

The V call is TRBV6-5, the J call TRBJ2-7; 12 bases agree with TRBD2. Looked up from germline, CDR1 is MNHEY and CDR2 is SVGAGI. Trimming removed 7 bases from V and 6 bases from J; junction bases left unmatched: 7. The CDR3 covers 14 residues. In DNA, the CDR3 is TGTGCCAGCACGAGGACTAGCGGGAAGTTCGAGCAGTACTTC. Its translation is CASTRTSGKFEQYF.

This sequence joins TRBV6-5 and TRBJ2-1; 7 bases are a match to TRBD2. The V gene's germline CDR1 is MNHEY and CDR2 SVGAGI. The CDR3 length is 15 residues. V trimming: 2 bases; J trimming: 2 bases; junction bases outside the gene matches: 3. The CDR3 DNA reads as TGTGCCAGCAGTTACGGCGGGAGCACCTACAATGAGCAGTTCTTC. This gives the protein CASSYGGSTYNEQFF.

The chain recombines TRBV14 with TRBJ2-2, with TRBD1 as a possible D gene (6 bases). Per germline, CDR1 SGHDN and CDR2 FVKESK. The CDR3 is made up of 14 amino acids. V lost 4 bases, J lost 5 bases, and 11 bases lay in between. For the CDR3, the DNA is TGTGCCAGCAGCCGAAGGACAGTAACCGGGGAGCTGTTTTTT. Translation gives CASSRRTVTGELFF.

The chain couples TRBV4-2 to TRBJ2-7, with D unclear. V was cut by 3 bases and J by 0 bases, with 12 bases left in between. The CDR3 contains 15 residues. CDR1 is LGHNA and CDR2 is YNFKEQ in the germline V gene. The CDR3 loop reads CASSQGLLSSYEQYF. The CDR3 nucleotides read TGTGCCAGCAGCCAGGGCCTCCTGAGCTCCTACGAGCAGTACTTC.

The gene calls are TRBV5-1 and TRBJ1-2, with TRBD1 identical over 8 bases. The V segment lost 4 bases and the J segment 3 bases; nucleotides outside the gene matches: 2. The CDR3 sequence is 13 residues long. Germline-derived CDR1 and CDR2 are SGHRS and YFSETQ. Here the CDR3 reads CASSPGQDYGYTF. As DNA, the CDR3 is TGCGCCAGCAGCCCGGGACAGGACTATGGCTACACCTTC.

There are a few counts of this clone. The chain links TRBV19 to TRBJ2-1; possible D gene TRBD1, 5 bases. CDR1 and CDR2 (germline): LNHDA, SQIVND (reference sequence). The CDR3 has 14 amino acids. V was pared by 4 bases and J by 4 bases, with 11 bases between. CDR3 DNA: TGTGCCAGTAGTACGCAGGGAAGGTACAATGAGCAGTTCTTC. Translating gives CASSTQGRYNEQFF.

This chain connects TRBV4-3 to TRBJ2-7, with 11 bases lining up with TRBD2. The CDR3 is 15 residues long. V was pared by 5 bases and J by 4 bases, with 7 bases of the junction left unmatched. Germline CDR1 reads LGHNA; CDR2 reads YSLEER. CDR3 DNA: TGCGCCAGCAGCGAAGGTACTAGCGGGAGATACGAGCAGTACTTC. Its translation: CASSEGTSGRYEQYF.

The V gene is TRBV9, the J gene TRBJ1-4; 8 bases agree with TRBD1. This CDR3 has 15 amino acids. CDR1 and CDR2 (germline): SGDLS, YYNGEE. Trimming at V came to 0 bases and at J to 6 bases, leaving 4 bases not matched to a gene. CDR3 nucleotides: TGTGCCAGCAGCGTAGACAGGGGGGAGTATGAAAAACTGTTTTTT. This sequence encodes CASSVDRGEYEKLFF.

The rearrangement joins TRBV28 to TRBJ1-3; D gene ambiguous. CDR3 length: 13 amino acids. The germline gives CDR1 MDHEN, CDR2 SYDVKM. Trimming pared 6 bases from V and 0 bases from J, leaving 6 bases between. The DNA for the CDR3 is TGTGCCAGCAGGGACTTCTCTGGAAACACCATATATTTT. As protein: CASRDFSGNTIYF.